What follows are 17 T cell receptor beta chains derived from one specimen sequenced in a study of cytomegalovirus exposure and HLA in healthy donors. Both 60 Vbeta primers and 13 Jbeta primers went into the PCR. Repertoires were generated with immunoSEQ multiplex PCR, while TCRdb's copy carries only in-frame clones and drops some. The profile shows under 200,000 clones, roughly two thirds of them singletons. Sequenced material: PBMCs. These receptors originate from a woman aged 18-29 years in good health and CMV-seropositive.

This clone was observed a handful of times. The chain employs TRBV6-5 and TRBJ2-1, with 7 bases that match TRBD1. The germline V gene has CDR1 MNHEY and CDR2 SVGAGI. J was trimmed by 5 bases and V by 5 bases; bases with no gene match: 6. The CDR3 totals 14 residues. This chain's CDR3 is CASSIGTADNEQFF. The CDR3 nucleotides read TGTGCCAGCAGTATCGGGACAGCTGACAATGAGCAGTTCTTC.

The chain has TRBV6-5 and TRBJ2-3; TRBD2 might be the D (6 bases). V was trimmed by 5 bases and J by 8 bases, leaving 11 bases between them. The germline V gene encodes CDR1 MNHEY and CDR2 SVGAGI. The CDR3 totals 12 residues. The CDR3 coding sequence is TGTGCCAGCAGTCTGGGGGGTAGTACGCAGTATTTT. It translates to CASSLGGSTQYF.

The CDR3 protein is CASMGGGLTGKYF. CDR3 coding DNA: TGTGCCAGTATGGGAGGGGGGCTTACCGGGAAGTACTTC. The chain recombines TRBV19 with TRBJ2-7; TRBD2 is a possible D gene (7 bases). The CDR3 has 13 amino acids. Trimming took 7 bases from V and 11 from J, leaving 21 bases between them. Per germline, CDR1 LNHDA and CDR2 SQIVND (reference sequence).

The V call is TRBV10-3, the J call TRBJ2-1; perhaps TRBD2 as D (5 bases). Trimming took off 9 bases at V and 4 bases at J, with 13 bases between the two ends. This CDR3 is built from 13 residues. Germline CDR1 reads ENHRY; CDR2 reads SYGVKD. This chain's CDR3 is CAISVANYNEQFF. The CDR3 nucleotides read TGTGCCATTTCAGTAGCGAATTACAATGAGCAGTTCTTC.

The chain recombines TRBV6-4 with TRBJ1-2; D is unresolved. CDR1 is MRHNA and CDR2 is SNTAGT in the germline V gene. V lost 5 bases to trimming and J lost 4 bases, with 5 bases between them. The CDR3 extends over 11 amino acids. CDR3 DNA sequence: TGTGCCAGCAGTTCCGGCTATGGCTACACCTTC. Translated: CASSSGYGYTF.

A word on this clone: The germline gene is not matched at one end of the junction; a read error may be the cause. The chain recombines TRBV7-9 with TRBJ2-1; 10 positions match TRBD1. The CDR3 is 14 residues long. Germline CDR1 is SEHNR and CDR2 is FQNEAQ (reference sequence). CDR3: CASGLGDRGDEQFF. Here the CDR3 DNA reads TGTGCCAGCGGCTTAGGGGACAGGGGAGATGAGCAGTTCTTC.

This clone was counted a few times. J is TRBJ2-1 and V is TRBV28; 7 bases map to TRBD2. Per the germline V gene, CDR1 is MDHEN and CDR2 is SYDVKM. The V segment lost 4 bases and the J segment 4 bases; nucleotides outside the gene matches: 7. The CDR3 runs to 15 residues. In DNA form, the CDR3 reads TGTGCCAGCAGTTGGAGCGGGAAACAGTACAATGAGCAGTTCTTC. It yields the protein CASSWSGKQYNEQFF.

The chain is built from TRBV7-6 and TRBJ1-5; TRBD1 is a possible D gene (5 bases). Trimming stripped 3 bases from V and 7 bases from J, with 10 bases between. CDR3 size: 13 residues. Per the germline V gene, CDR1 is SGHVS and CDR2 is FNYEAQ. The chain's CDR3 is CASSLQGGQPQHF. The CDR3 nucleotides are TGTGCCAGCAGCTTGCAGGGAGGACAGCCCCAGCATTTT.

The chain couples TRBV15 to TRBJ1-5, with a possible D match to TRBD1 (6 bases). V lost 2 bases and J 1 base, leaving 6 bases between the germline ends. The CDR3 runs to 14 residues. Germline V gene data show CDR1 as LNHNV and CDR2 as YYDKDF (reference sequence). The CDR3 protein is CATSRQGSNQPQHF. The DNA for the CDR3 is TGTGCCACCAGCAGACAGGGGAGCAATCAGCCCCAGCATTTT. Full variable domain (missing parts from reference TRBV15 and TRBJ1-5): DAMVIQNPRYQVTQFGKPVTLSCSQTLNHNVMYWYQQKSSQAPKLLFHYYDKDFNNEADTPDNFQSRRPNTSFCFLDIRSPGLGDTAMYLCATSRQGSNQPQHFGDGTRLSIL.

The genes are TRBV7-3 and TRBJ2-7; 12 bases match TRBD1. Germline trimming cut 5 bases from V and 7 bases from J; bases unmatched to any gene: 6. There are 14 residues in the CDR3. Germline-derived CDR1 and CDR2 are SGHTA and FQGTGA. CDR3 sequence reads: CASSPRDRGREQYF. The CDR3 bases are TGTGCCAGCAGCCCCCGGGACAGGGGGCGGGAGCAGTACTTC.

J is TRBJ2-7 and V is TRBV4-2, with D possibly TRBD2 on 6 matching bases. Trimming removed 0 bases from V and 2 bases from J, with 14 bases in between. Per the germline V gene, CDR1 is LGHNA and CDR2 is YNFKEQ. This CDR3 is built from 16 residues. CDR3 protein: CASSQDWGDTTYEQYF. For the CDR3, the DNA is TGTGCCAGCAGCCAAGATTGGGGGGATACTACCTACGAGCAGTACTTC.

The chain combines TRBV4-3 with TRBJ2-7; 8 nucleotides match TRBD1. Looked up from germline, CDR1 is LGHNA and CDR2 is YSLEER. Trimming took 3 bases from V and 7 from J; bases not matched to a gene: 5. This CDR3 has 13 residues. CDR3 in amino acids: CASSQDRDREQYF. CDR3 DNA sequence: TGCGCCAGCAGCCAGGACAGGGACAGGGAGCAGTACTTC.

Only a few counts were recorded for this clone. V and J are TRBV30 and TRBJ2-1; tentative D call: TRBD1 (6 bases). Germline CDR1 GTSNPN, CDR2 SVGIG (reference sequence). The CDR3 loop spans 16 amino acids. V lost 0 bases and J 7 bases, leaving 19 bases between the germline ends. CDR3 sequence (DNA): TGTGCCTGGAGTGTACTTCCAACCGGGACAAGGAATGAGCAGTTCTTC. It is translated as CAWSVLPTGTRNEQFF.

This clone was detected a few times. V gene TRBV7-9 combines with J gene TRBJ2-2; TRBD1 matches at 7 bases. The germline V gene encodes CDR1 SEHNR and CDR2 FQNEAQ (reference sequence). The CDR3 is made up of 14 amino acids. V shed 11 bases and J 3 bases; nucleotides not matched to a gene: 9. This CDR3 reads CAGHLDRDTGELFF. The CDR3 DNA reads TGTGCCGGACACCTTGACAGGGACACCGGGGAGCTGTTTTTT.

The rearrangement links TRBV28 to TRBJ2-7, with 7 bases fitting TRBD2. The J segment lost 7 bases and the V segment lost 5 bases, leaving 8 bases of the junction unmatched. CDR3 length equals 13 residues. CDR1 is MDHEN and CDR2 is SYDVKM in the germline V gene. CDR3 in amino acids: CASSGDGRREQYF. The CDR3, as DNA: TGTGCCAGCAGTGGGGACGGGAGGCGTGAGCAGTACTTC.

The chain links TRBV5-6 to TRBJ2-2; 10 bases are a match to TRBD2. V was clipped by 2 bases and J by 2 bases; unmatched bases: 3. The CDR3 is 16 residues long. Germline lookup yields CDR1 SGHDT and CDR2 YYEEEE. This CDR3 is CASSFLAGGNTGELFF. DNA for the CDR3: TGTGCCAGCAGCTTCTTAGCGGGGGGCAACACCGGGGAGCTGTTTTTT.

The table lists this clone with a few counts. V usage is TRBV18 and J usage is TRBJ2-7, with 8 bases identical to TRBD2. Germline CDR1 and CDR2: KGHSH and LQKENI. V was pared by 3 bases and J by 1 base, with 11 bases of the junction left unmatched. This CDR3 is built from 17 residues. CDR3 in DNA: TGTGCCAGCTCACCGCCAGAATCGGGGGGGGCATCCTACGAGCAGTACTTC. Translating it yields CASSPPESGGASYEQYF.